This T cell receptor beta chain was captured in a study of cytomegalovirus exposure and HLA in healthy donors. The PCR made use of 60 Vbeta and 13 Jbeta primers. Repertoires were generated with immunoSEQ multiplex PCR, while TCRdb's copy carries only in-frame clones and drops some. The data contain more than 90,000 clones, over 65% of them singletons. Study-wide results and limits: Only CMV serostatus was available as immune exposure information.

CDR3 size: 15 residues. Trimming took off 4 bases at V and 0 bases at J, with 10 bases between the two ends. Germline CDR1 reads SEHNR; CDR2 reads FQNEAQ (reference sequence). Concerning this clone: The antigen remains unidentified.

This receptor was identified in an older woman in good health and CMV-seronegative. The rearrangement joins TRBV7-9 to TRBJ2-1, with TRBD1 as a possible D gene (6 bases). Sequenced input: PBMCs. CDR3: CASSSRGSSYNEQFF. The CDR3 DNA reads TGTGCCAGCAGCTCCAGGGGTAGCTCCTACAATGAGCAGTTCTTC.